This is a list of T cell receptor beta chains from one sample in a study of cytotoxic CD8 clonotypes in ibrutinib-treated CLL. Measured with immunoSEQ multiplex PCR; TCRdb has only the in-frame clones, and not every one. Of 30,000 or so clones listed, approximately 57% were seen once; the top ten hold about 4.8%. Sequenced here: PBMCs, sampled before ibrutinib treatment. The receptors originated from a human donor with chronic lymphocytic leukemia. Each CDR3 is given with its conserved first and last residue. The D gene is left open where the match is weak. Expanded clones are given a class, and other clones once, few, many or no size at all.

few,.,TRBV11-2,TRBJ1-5,CASSPGLNQPQHF,TGTGCCAGCAGCCCAGGGCTAAATCAGCCCCAGCATTTT
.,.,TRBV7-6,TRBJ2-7,CASSLERMGYEQYF,TGTGCCAGCAGCTTAGAGCGTATGGGGTACGAGCAGTACTTC
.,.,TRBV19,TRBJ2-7,CASSRRGSRSYEQYF,TGTGCCAGTAGTCGTCGGGGCTCGAGGTCCTACGAGCAGTACTTC
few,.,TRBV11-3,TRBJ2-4,CASSSPGTQVQYF,TGTGCCAGCAGCTCCCCCGGGACACAGGTTCAGTACTTC
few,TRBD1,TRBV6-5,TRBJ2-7,CASRLRRTGISYEQYF,TGTGCCAGCCGTTTACGCCGGACAGGGATTTCCTACGAGCAGTACTTC
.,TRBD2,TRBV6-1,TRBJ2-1,CASSEGVTSGLYNEQFF,TGTGCCAGCAGTGAAGGTGTGACTAGCGGGTTATACAATGAGCAGTTCTTC
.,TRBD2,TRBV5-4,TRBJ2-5,CASSLDSGGLGETQYF,TGTGCCAGCAGCTTGGATAGCGGGGGCCTAGGGGAGACCCAGTACTTC
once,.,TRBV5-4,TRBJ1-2,CASSRPDRNYGYTF,TGTGCCAGCAGCCGCCCTGACAGAAACTATGGCTACACCTTC
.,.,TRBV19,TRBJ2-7,CASRWTEDYEQYF,TGTGCCAGTCGGTGGACAGAGGACTACGAGCAGTACTTC
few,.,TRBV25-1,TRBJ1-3,CASSSAASGNTIYF,TGTGCCAGCAGTTCGGCCGCCTCTGGAAACACCATATATTTT
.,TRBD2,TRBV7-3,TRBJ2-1,CASSPGLAGAQEQFF,TGTGCCAGCAGCCCCGGACTAGCGGGGGCCCAGGAGCAGTTCTTC
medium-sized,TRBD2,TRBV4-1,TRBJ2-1,CASSQASGTLYNEQFF,TGCGCCAGCAGCCAAGCGAGCGGGACTTTATACAATGAGCAGTTCTTC
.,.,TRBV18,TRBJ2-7,CASSPPGIGAYEQYF,TGTGCCAGCTCACCTCCAGGGATTGGCGCCTACGAGCAGTACTTC
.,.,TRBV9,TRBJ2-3,CASSVGGPTDTQYF,TGTGCCAGCAGCGTAGGAGGCCCCACAGATACGCAGTATTTT
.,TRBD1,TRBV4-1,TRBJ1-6,CASSQRTGDYNSPLHF,TGCGCCAGCAGCCAACGGACAGGCGACTATAATTCACCCCTCCACTTT
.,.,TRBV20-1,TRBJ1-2,CSAYGYTF,TGCAGTGCCTATGGCTACACCTTC
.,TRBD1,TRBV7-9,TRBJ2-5,CASGTALVTQYF,TGTGCCAGTGGGACAGCCCTTGTGACCCAGTACTTC
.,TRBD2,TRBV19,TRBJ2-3,CASSWVGTSILDTQYF,TGTGCCAGTAGTTGGGTCGGGACTAGCATTTTAGATACGCAGTATTTT
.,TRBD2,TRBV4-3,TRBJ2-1,CASSQSGRIYNEQFF,TGCGCCAGCAGCCAGAGCGGGAGGATCTACAATGAGCAGTTCTTC
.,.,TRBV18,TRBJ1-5,CASSPNSNQPQHF,TGTGCCAGCTCACCCAATAGCAATCAGCCCCAGCATTTT
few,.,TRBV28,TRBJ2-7,CASSRTALEQYF,TGTGCCAGCAGTAGGACGGCCTTAGAGCAGTACTTC
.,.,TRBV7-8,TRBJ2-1,CASSLGTDNEQFF,TGTGCCAGCAGCTTAGGGACAGACAATGAGCAGTTCTTC
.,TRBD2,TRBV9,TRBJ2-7,CASSVEGGWGYEQYF,TGTGCCAGCAGCGTAGAGGGAGGGTGGGGCTACGAGCAGTACTTC
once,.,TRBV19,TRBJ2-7,CASSPELGGRYEQYF,TGTGCCAGTAGTCCCGAACTAGGGGGTCGCTACGAGCAGTACTTC
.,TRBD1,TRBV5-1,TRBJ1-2,CASSLEGQGTYGYTF,TGCGCCAGCAGCTTGGAAGGACAGGGCACCTATGGCTACACCTTC
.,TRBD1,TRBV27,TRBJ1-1,CASRSGGATNTEAFF,TGTGCCAGCAGGTCAGGGGGCGCGACGAACACTGAAGCTTTCTTT
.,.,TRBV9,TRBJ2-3,CASSVAGTTGTSTDTQYF,TGTGCCAGCAGCGTAGCCGGAACAACAGGGACGAGCACAGATACGCAGTATTTT
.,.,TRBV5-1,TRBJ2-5,CASSLGVNYQETQYF,TGCGCCAGCAGCTTGGGAGTGAATTATCAAGAGACCCAGTACTTC
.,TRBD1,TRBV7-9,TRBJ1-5,CASSLWTGLGNQPQHF,TGTGCCAGCAGCTTGTGGACAGGGCTGGGCAATCAGCCCCAGCATTTT
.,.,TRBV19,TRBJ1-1,CASSSTGATEAFF,TGTGCCAGTAGTAGCACAGGCGCTACTGAAGCTTTCTTT
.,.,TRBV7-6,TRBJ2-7,CASSLFGQGYEQYF,TGTGCCAGCAGCTTATTTGGTCAGGGCTACGAGCAGTACTTC
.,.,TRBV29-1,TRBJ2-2,CSVVDTGELFF,TGCAGCGTTGTTGACACCGGGGAGCTGTTTTTT
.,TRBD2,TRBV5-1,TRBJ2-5,CASSLVAGGPRETQYF,TGCGCCAGCAGCTTGGTTGCGGGGGGGCCAAGAGAGACCCAGTACTTC
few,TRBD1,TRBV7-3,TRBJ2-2,CASSPNRGRTGELFF,TGTGCCAGCAGCCCCAACAGGGGTCGCACCGGGGAGCTGTTTTTT
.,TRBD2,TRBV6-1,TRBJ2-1,CASTLLAGAYNEQFF,TGTGCCAGCACCCTACTAGCGGGGGCTTACAATGAGCAGTTCTTC
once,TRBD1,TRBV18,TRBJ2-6,CASSPGTGGSGANVLTF,TGTGCCAGCTCACCTGGGACAGGGGGTTCTGGGGCCAACGTCCTGACTTTC
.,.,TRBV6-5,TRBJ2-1,CASSYGGSSYNEQFF,TGTGCCAGCAGTTACGGGGGTAGCTCCTACAATGAGCAGTTCTTC
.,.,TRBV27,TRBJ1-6,CASRFHTYNSPLHF,TGTGCCAGCAGATTCCACACATATAATTCACCCCTCCACTTT